This TCR beta chain is drawn from a study of tumour-infiltrating T cells in Burkitt lymphoma. Overall study: This cohort included all epidemiological subtypes of Burkitt lymphoma. Survival, overall and progression-free, tracked with productive clonality.

As regards this clone: Its target is not known.

Profiled with immunoSEQ multiplex PCR; TCRdb holds only in-frame clones, not every one. The data show tens of thousands of clones, around 32% seen once. V was pared by 4 bases and J by 0 bases, with 12 bases between. From germline, CDR1 is MNHNY and CDR2 SVGAGI (reference sequence). CDR3 size: 16 residues. The study, taken as a whole, reports: Public clonotypes, several, appeared across numerous Burkitt lymphoma patients.

V and J are TRBV6-6 and TRBJ1-4, with D perhaps matching TRBD1 (6 bases). This clonotype originated in a human donor with Burkitt lymphoma. The sequenced sample was tumor tissue. The CDR3, as DNA: TGTGCCAGCAGTTCTCCCGGGACAACAACTAATGAAAAACTGTTTTTT. Translated, it gives CASSSPGTTTNEKLFF.